These 18 T cell receptor beta chains came from one sample sequenced in a study of CD8 T cells in Susac syndrome. After extraction with the RNeasy kit, 0.5 to 1 ug of the RNA was reverse transcribed using random hexamers. Via MiXCR, TCRdb re-called the immunoSEQ multiplex PCR reads, giving one row per CDR3 protein. The sample has about 150,000 distinct CDR3 sequences, just under 95% seen once. Sequencing input: CD8+ T cells from PBMCs. The receptors were gathered from a human donor with multiple sclerosis.

The V call is TRBV9, the J call TRBJ1-2, with D unclear. The CDR3 is 9 amino acids. Trimming stripped 9 bases from V and 0 bases from J, with 0 bases between. Germline-derived CDR1 and CDR2 are SGDLS and YYNGEE. This CDR3 reads CATNYGYTF. The DNA for the CDR3 is TGTGCCACTAACTATGGCTACACCTTC.

Here the CDR3 reads CASSSGGRTDTQYF. The CDR3, as DNA: TGTGCCAGCAGTTCGGGGGGGAGGACAGATACGCAGTATTTT. The gene calls are TRBV6-5 and TRBJ2-3; 8 nucleotides align to TRBD2. The CDR3 runs to 14 residues. Germline V gene lookup returns CDR1 MNHEY and CDR2 SVGAGI. J was trimmed by 3 bases and V by 4 bases; bases with no gene match: 3.

The V call is TRBV6-2 or TRBV6-3, the J call TRBJ1-1, with TRBD1 matching 7 bases. The ends lost 6 bases at V and 0 bases at J; junction bases unmatched: 7. Germline V gene lookup returns CDR1 MNHEY and CDR2 SVGEGT. This CDR3 region has 15 residues. The chain's CDR3 is CASRKRTGMNTEAFF. The CDR3, as DNA: TGTGCCAGCAGAAAGAGGACAGGCATGAACACTGAAGCTTTCTTT.

The chain uses TRBV7-2 and TRBJ2-6; D not resolved. V lost 9 bases, J lost 0 bases, and 15 bases lay in between. From germline, CDR1 is SGHTA and CDR2 FQGNSA. The CDR3 totals 16 residues. The CDR3 nucleotides are TGTGCCAGACGCGCCAGGCATAGCTCTGGGGCCAACGTCCTGACTTTC. The encoded protein is CARRARHSSGANVLTF.

Here the CDR3 DNA reads TGTGCCAGCAGCCCGGTGTCAGCTAACTATGGCTACACCTTC. Its protein is CASSPVSANYGYTF. The chain couples TRBV7-9 to TRBJ1-2, with no clear D. The CDR3 runs to 14 residues. The germline V gene encodes CDR1 SEHNR and CDR2 FQNEAQ (reference sequence). V was trimmed by 5 bases and J by 0 bases, leaving 10 bases between them.

The chain is built from TRBV3-1 and TRBJ2-5, with 8 bases matching TRBD2. Germline CDR1 and CDR2: LGHDT and YNNKEL (reference sequence). The CDR3 has 16 residues. J lost 1 base, V lost 1 base, and 5 bases had no gene match. In DNA, the CDR3 is TGTGCCAGCAGCCAAGGGCGGGGGGCGGCCCAAGAGACCCAGTACTTC. It encodes CASSQGRGAAQETQYF.

This clonotype was observed a single time. V and J are TRBV20-1 and TRBJ2-2; no clear D gene. Germline CDR1 reads DFQATT; CDR2 reads SNEGSKA (reference sequence). CDR3 size: 13 residues. V lost 6 bases and J 0 bases, leaving 8 bases between the germline ends. CDR3 nucleotides: TGCAGTGCGGTTTACGCGAACACCGGGGAGCTGTTTTTT. Protein: CSAVYANTGELFF.

The chain joins TRBV15 to TRBJ1-5, with 7 bases aligning to TRBD1. The CDR3 contains 15 residues. Trimming removed 3 bases from V and 6 bases from J; junction bases left unmatched: 8. The germline gives CDR1 LNHNV, CDR2 YYDKDF (reference sequence). The CDR3 here is CATSRDRSTGQPQHF. The CDR3 DNA sequence: TGTGCCACCAGCAGGGACAGGAGTACCGGTCAGCCCCAGCATTTT.

This clonotype was counted a single time. J is TRBJ1-2 and V is TRBV29-1; no clear D. The CDR3 extends over 13 amino acids. The V and J ends lost 6 bases and 4 bases respectively, with 15 bases between them. CDR1 is SQVTM and CDR2 is ANQGSEA in the germline V gene. Written as DNA, the CDR3 is TGCAGCGTGAGGGCAACGGAAGGCTATGGCTACACCTTC. Its translation is CSVRATEGYGYTF.

This chain links TRBV2 with TRBJ2-1; 7 nucleotides agree with TRBD1. Germline CDR1 is SNHLY and CDR2 is FYNNEI. The trim removed 8 bases at V and 4 bases at J, leaving 5 bases unmatched. The CDR3 length is 13 residues. In DNA form, the CDR3 reads TGTGCCAGCCTCGGACAGGAGTACAATGAGCAGTTCTTC. This sequence encodes CASLGQEYNEQFF. Variable domain in full (rest from reference TRBV2 and TRBJ2-1): EPEVTQTPSHQVTQMGQEVILRCVPISNHLYFYWYRQILGQKVEFLVSFYNNEISEKSEIFDDQFSVERPDGSNFTLKIRSTKLEDSAMYFCASLGQEYNEQFFGPGTRLTVL.

The gene calls are TRBV9 and TRBJ1-1, with D hard to call. The CDR3 loop spans 13 amino acids. CDR1 and CDR2 from the germline V gene are SGDLS and YYNGEE. V lost 3 bases to trimming and J lost 5 bases, with 11 bases between them. This CDR3 is CASSAGVSTEAFF. CDR3 bases: TGTGCCAGCAGCGCCGGTGTGAGTACTGAAGCTTTCTTT. Full variable domain (outside the CDR3, taken from reference TRBV9 and TRBJ1-1): DSGVTQTPKHLITATGQRVTLRCSPRSGDLSVYWYQQSLDQGLQFLIQYYNGEERAKGNILERFSAQQFPDLHSELNLSSLELGDSALYFCASSAGVSTEAFFGQGTRLTVV.

The chain uses TRBV10-2 and TRBJ2-5; D unresolved. Looked up from germline, CDR1 is WSHSY and CDR2 is SAAADI. With 5 bases removed from V and 5 bases from J, the gap between germline ends came to 6 bases. This CDR3 is built from 11 residues. CDR3 protein: CASSSMETQYF. The CDR3 bases are TGCGCCAGCAGTTCTATGGAGACCCAGTACTTC.

This clonotype was counted a single time. J is TRBJ1-2 and V is TRBV30, with 7 positions matching TRBD1. Germline V lookup: CDR1 GTSNPN, CDR2 SVGIG (reference sequence). V shed 6 bases and J 7 bases; nucleotides not matched to a gene: 2. The CDR3 length is 10 residues. CDR3 DNA: TGTGCCTGCAGGGGGGCTGGCTACACCTTC. Its protein product is CACRGAGYTF.

The rearrangement uses TRBV5-1 and TRBJ2-5, with a weak D call TRBD2 (6 bases). CDR3 length equals 17 residues. In germline, CDR1 is SGHRS, CDR2 YFSETQ. Trimming shortened V by 0 bases and J by 1 base, and 16 bases separated the two germline ends. The CDR3 region has the DNA TGCGCCAGCAGCTTGGAAGGAACTAGCACGATCCAAGAGACCCAGTACTTC. It specifies CASSLEGTSTIQETQYF.

The chain combines TRBV5-4 with TRBJ2-1; 8 bases agree with TRBD2. CDR3 length: 16 amino acids. V trimming: 1 base; J trimming: 1 base; junction bases outside the gene matches: 4. Per the germline V gene, CDR1 is SGHNT and CDR2 is YYREEE (reference sequence). CDR3 sequence: CASSLKREKSYNEQFF. CDR3 sequence (DNA): TGTGCCAGCAGCTTGAAGCGGGAGAAGTCCTACAATGAGCAGTTCTTC.

This chain joins TRBV30 and TRBJ1-1; 12 bases are shared with TRBD1. This CDR3 is built from 17 residues. Germline V gene lookup returns CDR1 GTSNPN and CDR2 SVGIG (reference sequence). V shed 2 bases and J 6 bases; nucleotides not matched to a gene: 13. The CDR3 sequence: CAWSPRGTGGGRAEAFF. CDR3 sequence (DNA): TGTGCCTGGAGTCCCCGGGGGACAGGGGGCGGAAGAGCTGAAGCTTTCTTT.

The J gene is TRBJ2-7, the V gene TRBV28, with 11 bases fitting TRBD1. The length of the CDR3 is 15 residues. Trimming at V came to 6 bases and at J to 4 bases, leaving 8 bases not matched to a gene. Germline V lookup: CDR1 MDHEN, CDR2 SYDVKM. The CDR3 loop is CASSHRDRGRYEQYF. The CDR3 DNA reads TGTGCCAGCAGCCACCGGGACAGGGGGAGGTACGAGCAGTACTTC.

V is TRBV12-5 and J is TRBJ2-5; weak D call: TRBD2 (5 bases). Per germline, CDR1 LGHNT and CDR2 FRNRAP. Deletions cut 6 bases from V and 7 bases from J, with 9 bases between. This CDR3 comprises 11 residues. CDR3 amino acids: CASGLGRTQYF. CDR3 DNA sequence: TGTGCTAGTGGCTTAGGGAGGACCCAGTACTTC.